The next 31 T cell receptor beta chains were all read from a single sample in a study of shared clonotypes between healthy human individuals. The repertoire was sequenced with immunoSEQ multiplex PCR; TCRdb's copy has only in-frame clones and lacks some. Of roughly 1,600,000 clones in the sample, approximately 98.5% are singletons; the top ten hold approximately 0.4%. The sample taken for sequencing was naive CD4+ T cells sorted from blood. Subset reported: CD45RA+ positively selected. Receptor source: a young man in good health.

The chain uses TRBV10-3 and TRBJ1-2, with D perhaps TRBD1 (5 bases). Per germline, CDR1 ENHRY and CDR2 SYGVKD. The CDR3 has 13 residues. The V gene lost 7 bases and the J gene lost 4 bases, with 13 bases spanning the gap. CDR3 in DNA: TGTGCCATCATCCAGACAGTTGGCTATGGCTACACCTTC. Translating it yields CAIIQTVGYGYTF.

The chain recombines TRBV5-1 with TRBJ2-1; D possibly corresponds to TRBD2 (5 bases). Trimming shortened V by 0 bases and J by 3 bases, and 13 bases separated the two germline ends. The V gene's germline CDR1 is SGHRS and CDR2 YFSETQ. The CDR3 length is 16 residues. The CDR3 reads CASSLVDGIVYNEQFF. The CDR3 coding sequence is TGCGCCAGCAGCTTGGTGGACGGGATCGTCTACAATGAGCAGTTCTTC.

The CDR3 bases are TGTGCCAGCAGTTACTTACGGGACAGGGGGCGCCCTGAGCAGTACTTC. As protein: CASSYLRDRGRPEQYF. The genes are TRBV6-5 and TRBJ2-7; TRBD1 matches at 12 bases. The CDR3 totals 16 residues. Germline V CDR1 and CDR2: MNHEY, SVGAGI. J was trimmed by 7 bases and V by 1 base; bases with no gene match: 8.

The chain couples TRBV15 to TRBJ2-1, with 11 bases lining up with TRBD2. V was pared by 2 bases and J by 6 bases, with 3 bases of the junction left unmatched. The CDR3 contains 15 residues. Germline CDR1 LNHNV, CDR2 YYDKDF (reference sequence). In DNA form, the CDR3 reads TGTGCCACCAGCAGAAATAGCGGGGGGGGCAATGAGCAGTTCTTC. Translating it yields CATSRNSGGGNEQFF. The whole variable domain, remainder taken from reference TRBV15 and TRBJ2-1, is DAMVIQNPRYQVTQFGKPVTLSCSQTLNHNVMYWYQQKSSQAPKLLFHYYDKDFNNEADTPDNFQSRRPNTSFCFLDIRSPGLGDTAMYLCATSRNSGGGNEQFFGPGTRLTVL.

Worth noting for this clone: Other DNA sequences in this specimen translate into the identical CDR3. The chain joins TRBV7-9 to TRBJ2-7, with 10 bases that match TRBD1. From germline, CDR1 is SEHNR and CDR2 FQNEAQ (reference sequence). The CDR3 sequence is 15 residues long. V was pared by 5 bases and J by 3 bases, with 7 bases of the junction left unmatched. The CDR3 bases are TGTGCCAGCAGCCGTGGACAGGGGGAGAGCTACGAGCAGTACTTC. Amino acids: CASSRGQGESYEQYF.

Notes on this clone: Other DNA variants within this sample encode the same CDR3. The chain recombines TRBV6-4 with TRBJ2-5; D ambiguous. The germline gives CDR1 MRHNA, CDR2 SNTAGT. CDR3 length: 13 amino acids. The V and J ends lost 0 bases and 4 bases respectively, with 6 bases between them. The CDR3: CASSDSPGETQYF. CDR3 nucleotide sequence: TGTGCCAGCAGTGACTCGCCGGGAGAGACCCAGTACTTC.

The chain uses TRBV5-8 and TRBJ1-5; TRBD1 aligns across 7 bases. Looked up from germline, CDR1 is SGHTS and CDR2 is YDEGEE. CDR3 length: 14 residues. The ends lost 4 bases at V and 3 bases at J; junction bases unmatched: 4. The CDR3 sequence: CASSPGQINQPQHF. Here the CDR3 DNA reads TGTGCCAGCAGCCCGGGACAGATCAATCAGCCCCAGCATTTT.

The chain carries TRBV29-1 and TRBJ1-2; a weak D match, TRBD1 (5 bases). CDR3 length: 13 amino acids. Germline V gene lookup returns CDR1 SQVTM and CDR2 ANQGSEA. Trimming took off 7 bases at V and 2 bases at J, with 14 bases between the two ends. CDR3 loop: CSARSGENYGYTF. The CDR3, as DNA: TGCAGCGCCCGGTCGGGGGAGAACTATGGCTACACCTTC. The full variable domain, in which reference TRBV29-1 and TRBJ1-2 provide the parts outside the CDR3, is SAVISQKPSRDICQRGTSLTIQCQVDSQVTMMFWYRQQPGQSLTLIATANQGSEATYESGFVIDKFPISRPNLTFSTLTVSNMSPEDSSIYLCSARSGENYGYTFGSGTRLTVV.

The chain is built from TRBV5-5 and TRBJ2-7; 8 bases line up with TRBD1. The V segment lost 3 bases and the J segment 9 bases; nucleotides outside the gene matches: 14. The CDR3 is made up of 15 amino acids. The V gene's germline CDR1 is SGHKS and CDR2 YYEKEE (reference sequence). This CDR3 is CASSSVRDRTSRQYF. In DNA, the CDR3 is TGTGCCAGCAGCTCCGTCCGGGACAGGACCTCTCGGCAGTACTTC.

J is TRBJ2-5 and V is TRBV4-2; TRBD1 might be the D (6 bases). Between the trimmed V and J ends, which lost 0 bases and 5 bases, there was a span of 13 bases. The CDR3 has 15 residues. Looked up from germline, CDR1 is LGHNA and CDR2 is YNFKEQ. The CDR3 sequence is CASSQDNRESETQYF. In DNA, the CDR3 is TGTGCCAGCAGCCAAGATAACAGGGAATCGGAGACCCAGTACTTC.

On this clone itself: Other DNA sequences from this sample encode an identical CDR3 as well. The CDR3 bases are TGCGCCAGCAGCATAAGCACAGATACGCAGTATTTT. It encodes CASSISTDTQYF. J is TRBJ2-3 and V is TRBV5-1; D not certain. Germline V CDR1 and CDR2: SGHRS, YFSETQ. Trimming took 4 bases from V and 0 from J, leaving 3 bases between them. CDR3 size: 12 residues.

The CDR3 DNA is TGTGCCAGCAGCCTACGGGACAGAGGAACCTACGAGCAGTACTTC. It specifies CASSLRDRGTYEQYF. The rearrangement joins TRBV11-2 to TRBJ2-7, with 7 bases that match TRBD1. The trim removed 5 bases at V and 2 bases at J, leaving 9 bases unmatched. CDR3 length equals 15 residues. Germline CDR1 SGHAT, CDR2 FQNNGV.

The CDR3 DNA follows: TGTGCCAGTAGTACCAATCCGGGACAGAACACCGGGGAGCTGTTTTTT. This gives the protein CASSTNPGQNTGELFF. The V call is TRBV19, the J call TRBJ2-2, with D tentatively TRBD1 (6 bases). The V gene's germline CDR1 is LNHDA and CDR2 SQIVND (reference sequence). The CDR3 totals 16 residues. Trimming stripped 4 bases from V and 1 base from J, with 13 bases between.

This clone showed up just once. CDR3 region: CASSFGTSGSPSTDTQYF. As DNA, the CDR3 is TGTGCCAGCAGCTTCGGGACTAGCGGGAGCCCAAGCACAGATACGCAGTATTTT. The V gene is TRBV5-6, the J gene TRBJ2-3; 14 positions match TRBD2. The CDR3 is 18 residues long. Germline V gives CDR1 SGHDT, CDR2 YYEEEE. V lost 2 bases to trimming and J lost 0 bases; unmatched junction nucleotides: 5.

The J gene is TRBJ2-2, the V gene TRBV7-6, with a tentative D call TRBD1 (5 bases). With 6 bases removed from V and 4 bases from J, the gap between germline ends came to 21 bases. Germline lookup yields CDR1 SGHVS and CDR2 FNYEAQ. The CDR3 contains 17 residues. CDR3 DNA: TGTGCCAGCAGAATCACCTCCGGAGAAAGGGGCACCGGGGAGCTGTTTTTT. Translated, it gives CASRITSGERGTGELFF.

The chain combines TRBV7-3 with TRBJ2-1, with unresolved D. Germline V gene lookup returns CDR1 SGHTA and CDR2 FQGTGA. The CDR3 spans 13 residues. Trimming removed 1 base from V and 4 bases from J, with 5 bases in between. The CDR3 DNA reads TGTGCCAGCAGCTTAAGGCAGTACAATGAGCAGTTCTTC. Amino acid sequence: CASSLRQYNEQFF.

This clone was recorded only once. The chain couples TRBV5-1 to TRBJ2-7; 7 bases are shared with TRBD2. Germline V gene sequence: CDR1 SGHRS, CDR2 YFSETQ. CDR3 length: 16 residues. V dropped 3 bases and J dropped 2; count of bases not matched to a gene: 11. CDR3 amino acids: CASSWEGDYGAYEQYF. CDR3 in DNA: TGCGCCAGCAGCTGGGAAGGGGACTACGGAGCCTACGAGCAGTACTTC.

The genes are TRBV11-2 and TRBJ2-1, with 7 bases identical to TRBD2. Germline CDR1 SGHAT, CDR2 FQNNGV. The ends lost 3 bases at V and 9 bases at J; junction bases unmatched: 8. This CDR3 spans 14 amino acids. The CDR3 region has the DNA TGTGCCAGCAGCTTTATATTGCTAGCGGCTGAGCAGTTCTTC. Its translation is CASSFILLAAEQFF.

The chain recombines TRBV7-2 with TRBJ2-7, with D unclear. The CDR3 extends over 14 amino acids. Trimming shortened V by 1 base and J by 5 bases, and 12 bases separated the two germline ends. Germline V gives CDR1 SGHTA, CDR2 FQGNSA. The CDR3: CASSLEFQANEQYF. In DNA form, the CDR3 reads TGTGCCAGCAGCTTAGAGTTCCAAGCGAACGAGCAGTACTTC.

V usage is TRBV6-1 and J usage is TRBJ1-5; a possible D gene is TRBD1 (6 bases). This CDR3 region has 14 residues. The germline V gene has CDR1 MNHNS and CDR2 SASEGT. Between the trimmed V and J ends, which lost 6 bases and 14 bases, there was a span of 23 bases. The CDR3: CASSDQGTGSDEHF. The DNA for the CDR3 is TGTGCCAGCAGCGATCAGGGCACAGGGAGCGATGAGCATTTT.

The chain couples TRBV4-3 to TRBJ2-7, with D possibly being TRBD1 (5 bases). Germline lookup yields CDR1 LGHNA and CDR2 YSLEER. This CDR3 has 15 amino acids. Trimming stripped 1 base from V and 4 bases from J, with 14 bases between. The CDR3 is CASSQGTGQGYEQYF. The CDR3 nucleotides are TGCGCCAGCAGCCAAGGAACAGGCCAAGGGTACGAGCAGTACTTC.

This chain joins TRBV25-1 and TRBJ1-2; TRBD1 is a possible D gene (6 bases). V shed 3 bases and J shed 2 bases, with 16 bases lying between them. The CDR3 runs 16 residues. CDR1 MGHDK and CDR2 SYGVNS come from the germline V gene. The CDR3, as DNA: TGTGCCAGCAGTGATTTTTACAGGGAGGGGAACTATGGCTACACCTTC. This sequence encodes CASSDFYREGNYGYTF.

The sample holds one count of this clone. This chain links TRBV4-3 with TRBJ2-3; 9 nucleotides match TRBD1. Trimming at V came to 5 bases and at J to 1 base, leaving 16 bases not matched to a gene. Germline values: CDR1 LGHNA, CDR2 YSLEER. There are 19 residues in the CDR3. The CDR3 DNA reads TGCGCCAGCAGCTATAAACAGGGGGCGGCGGGAGTGGGCACAGATACGCAGTATTTT. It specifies CASSYKQGAAGVGTDTQYF.

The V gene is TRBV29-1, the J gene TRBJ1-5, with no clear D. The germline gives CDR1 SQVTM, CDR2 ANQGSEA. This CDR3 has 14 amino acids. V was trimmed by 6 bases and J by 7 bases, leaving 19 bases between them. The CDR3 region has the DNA TGCAGCGTCCTGTGGGCCCCGGGCTCACAGCCCCAGCATTTT. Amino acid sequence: CSVLWAPGSQPQHF.

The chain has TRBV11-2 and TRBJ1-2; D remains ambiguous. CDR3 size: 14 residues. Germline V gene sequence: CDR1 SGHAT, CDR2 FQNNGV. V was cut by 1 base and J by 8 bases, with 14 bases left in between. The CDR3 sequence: CASSLVARNRGYTF. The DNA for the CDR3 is TGTGCCAGCAGCTTAGTGGCCCGCAATAGGGGCTACACCTTC.

As DNA, the CDR3 is TGCGCCAGCAGCTTGGCTAGCGACTCCTACGAGCAGTACTTC. Translated: CASSLASDSYEQYF. The V and J genes are TRBV5-1 and TRBJ2-7; TRBD2 might be the D (6 bases). V dropped 0 bases and J dropped 0 bases, with 7 bases sitting between them. Germline CDR1 and CDR2: SGHRS and YFSETQ. This CDR3 region has 14 residues. The full variable domain, rest sourced from reference TRBV5-1 and TRBJ2-7, is KAGVTQTPRYLIKTRGQQVTLSCSPISGHRSVSWYQQTPGQGLQFLFEYFSETQRNKGNFPGRFSGRQFSNSRSEMNVSTLELGDSALYLCASSLASDSYEQYFGPGTRLTVT.

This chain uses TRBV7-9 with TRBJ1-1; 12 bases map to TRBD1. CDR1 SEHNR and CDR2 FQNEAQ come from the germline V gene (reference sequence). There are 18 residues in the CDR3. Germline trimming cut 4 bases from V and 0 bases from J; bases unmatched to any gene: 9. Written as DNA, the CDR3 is TGTGCCAGCAGCTCTCGTCCGGGACAGGGGGCCATGAACACTGAAGCTTTCTTT. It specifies CASSSRPGQGAMNTEAFF.

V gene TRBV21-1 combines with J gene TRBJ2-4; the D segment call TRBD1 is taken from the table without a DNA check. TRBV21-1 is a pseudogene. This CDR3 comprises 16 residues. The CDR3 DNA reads TGTGCCAGCAGCAAGGAGGGGGCTGAAGGCAAAAACATTCAGTACTTC. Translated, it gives CASSKEGAEGKNIQYF.

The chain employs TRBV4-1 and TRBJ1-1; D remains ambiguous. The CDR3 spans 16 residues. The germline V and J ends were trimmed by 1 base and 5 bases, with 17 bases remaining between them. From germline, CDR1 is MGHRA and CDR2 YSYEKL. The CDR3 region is CASSQVFSPMWTEAFF. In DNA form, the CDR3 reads TGCGCCAGCAGCCAAGTCTTCAGCCCCATGTGGACTGAAGCTTTCTTT.

The CDR3 loop reads CASTQGNQPQHF. As DNA, the CDR3 is TGTGCCAGCACTCAGGGCAATCAGCCCCAGCATTTT. The chain uses TRBV2 and TRBJ1-5, with no clear D. The CDR3 is made up of 12 amino acids. V lost 7 bases and J 2 bases, leaving 6 bases between the germline ends. Germline loops: CDR1 SNHLY, CDR2 FYNNEI.

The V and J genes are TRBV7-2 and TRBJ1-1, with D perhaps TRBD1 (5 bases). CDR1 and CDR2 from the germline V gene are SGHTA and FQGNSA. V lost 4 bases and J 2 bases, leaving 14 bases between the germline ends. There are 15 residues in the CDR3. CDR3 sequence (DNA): TGTGCCAGCAGCTCGGTGGGGCGCGGAAACACTGAAGCTTTCTTT. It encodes CASSSVGRGNTEAFF.